Presented here are 27 T cell receptor beta chains from one specimen sequenced in a study of cytomegalovirus exposure and HLA in healthy donors (dated by TCRdb to the late 2010s). Library generation was performed with the immunoSEQ multiplex PCR assay. For the multiplex PCR, a mixture combining 60 forward primers for TCR Vbeta segments and 13 reverse primers for TCR Jbeta segments was used. What TCRdb holds here is the immuneACCESS table cut down to in-frame rearrangements. Part of the clones is not present; checked against another copy, under half of the missing clones reflect an unresolved V gene, and the others are unexplained. The sample includes more than 90,000 clones, with nearly 80% observed a single time. Clones ranked in the top ten supply over 4% of the sample. The sequencing sample was made of PBMCs. The receptors here all came from a woman between 40 and 55 years old in good health and CMV-seropositive.

This chain uses TRBV29-1 with TRBJ1-1; D not resolved. Germline V gene lookup returns CDR1 SQVTM and CDR2 ANQGSEA. The germline V and J ends were trimmed by 3 bases and 0 bases, with 8 bases remaining between them. The CDR3 has 13 amino acids. The CDR3 here is CSVDPEMNTEAFF. CDR3 DNA: TGCAGCGTTGACCCGGAGATGAACACTGAAGCTTTCTTT.

V is TRBV28 and J is TRBJ1-1, with D perhaps matching TRBD1 (5 bases). V gave up 6 bases and J gave up 0 bases, with 14 bases separating them. Per germline, CDR1 MDHEN and CDR2 SYDVKM. CDR3 length: 15 residues. The CDR3: CASSRRGIMNTEAFF. The DNA of the CDR3 is TGTGCCAGCAGCCGACGGGGGATAATGAACACTGAAGCTTTCTTT.

DNA of the CDR3: TGTGCCAGTAGCCCGGCGGGGAGTGGAAACACCATATATTTT. It translates to CASSPAGSGNTIYF. The J gene is TRBJ1-3, the V gene TRBV19; D gene ambiguous. Germline-derived CDR1 and CDR2 are LNHDA and SQIVND (reference sequence). The V and J ends lost 6 bases and 3 bases respectively, with 12 bases between them. This CDR3 is 14 amino acids long.

The chain joins TRBV7-8 to TRBJ2-7; no definite D call. The germline V gene has CDR1 SGHVS and CDR2 FQNEAQ. The ends were cut back, 1 base at V and 1 base at J, with 8 bases in the middle. The CDR3 covers 14 residues. Here the CDR3 reads CASSLVAGSYEQYF. The DNA of the CDR3 is TGTGCCAGCAGCTTAGTGGCAGGATCCTACGAGCAGTACTTC.

This chain joins TRBV11-1 and TRBJ2-7, with 11 bases lining up with TRBD1. This CDR3 is 14 amino acids long. From germline, CDR1 is SGHAT and CDR2 FQDESV (reference sequence). Germline trimming cut 1 base from V and 5 bases from J; bases unmatched to any gene: 1. The CDR3 region is CASSLGTGGHEQYF. The CDR3 nucleotides are TGTGCCAGCAGCTTAGGGACAGGGGGCCACGAGCAGTACTTC.

The sample holds a few counts of this clone. The chain employs TRBV7-2 and TRBJ1-2; D is unclear. This CDR3 contains 14 residues. The V and J ends lost 5 bases and 3 bases respectively, with 13 bases between them. Per the germline V gene, CDR1 is SGHTA and CDR2 is FQGNSA. The CDR3 spells CASSPSQKHYGYTF. In DNA form, the CDR3 reads TGTGCCAGCAGCCCTTCTCAGAAACACTATGGCTACACCTTC.

The rearrangement uses TRBV5-4 and TRBJ2-3, with D perhaps TRBD1 (6 bases). The germline CDR1 and CDR2 sequences are SGHNT and YYREEE (reference sequence). Between the trimmed V and J ends, which lost 4 bases and 2 bases, there was a span of 17 bases. The CDR3 loop spans 16 amino acids. CDR3 loop: CASSAPPGHTTDTQYF. The CDR3 DNA reads as TGTGCCAGCAGCGCCCCCCCGGGACACACCACAGATACGCAGTATTTT. Full variable domain (outside the CDR3, taken from reference TRBV5-4 and TRBJ2-3): ETGVTQSPTHLIKTRGQQVTLRCSSQSGHNTVSWYQQALGQGPQFIFQYYREEENGRGNFPPRFSGLQFPNYSSELNVNALELDDSALYLCASSAPPGHTTDTQYFGPGTRLTVL.

Details on this clone: One junction end disagrees with the germline gene, perhaps due to a read error. This chain uses TRBV11-3 with TRBJ2-1; 14 positions agree with TRBD2. The CDR3 is 16 residues long. CDR1 and CDR2 (germline): SGHNT, YENEEA. The chain's CDR3 is CASSLAGTSGSNEQFF. For the CDR3, the DNA is TGTGCCAGCAGTTTAGCCGGGACTAGCGGGAGCAATGAGCAGTTCTTC. Supplemented by reference TRBV11-3 and TRBJ2-1, the full variable domain reads EAGVVQSPRYKIIEKKQPVAFWCNPISGHNTLYWYLQNLGQGPELLIRYENEEAVDDSQLPKDRFSAERLKGVDSTLKIQPAELGDSAVYLCASSLAGTSGSNEQFFGPGTRLTVL.

The rearrangement joins TRBV29-1 to TRBJ2-3; the match to TRBD1 covers 12 bases. Germline assignment: CDR1 SQVTM and CDR2 ANQGSEA. This CDR3 has 17 amino acids. V was clipped by 8 bases and J by 1 base; unmatched bases: 13. Here the CDR3 reads CSITRDRGLVGTDTQYF. CDR3 sequence (DNA): TGCAGCATAACTCGGGACAGGGGGCTAGTGGGCACAGATACGCAGTATTTT.

The V and J genes are TRBV5-1 and TRBJ2-3; 10 bases map to TRBD2. The CDR3 totals 15 residues. The V gene's germline CDR1 is SGHRS and CDR2 YFSETQ. Unmatched junction bases numbered 5, after V lost 0 bases and J lost 7 bases. The chain's CDR3 is CASSLGASGSNTQYF. CDR3 DNA: TGCGCCAGCAGCTTGGGGGCTAGCGGGAGCAATACGCAGTATTTT. The complete variable domain, with remaining parts taken from reference TRBV5-1 and TRBJ2-3, reads KAGVTQTPRYLIKTRGQQVTLSCSPISGHRSVSWYQQTPGQGLQFLFEYFSETQRNKGNFPGRFSGRQFSNSRSEMNVSTLELGDSALYLCASSLGASGSNTQYFGPGTRLTVL.

The rearrangement joins TRBV5-8 to TRBJ2-3; possible D gene TRBD2, 6 bases. The germline V gene has CDR1 SGHTS and CDR2 YDEGEE. This CDR3 contains 14 residues. Between the trimmed V and J ends, which lost 4 bases and 3 bases, there was a span of 12 bases. The CDR3 loop is CASSILAGTDTQYF. CDR3 sequence (DNA): TGTGCCAGCAGCATACTAGCAGGGACAGATACGCAGTATTTT. Filled out from reference TRBV5-8 and TRBJ2-3, the complete variable domain reads EAGVTQSPTHLIKTRGQQATLRCSPISGHTSVYWYQQALGLGLQFLLWYDEGEERNRGNFPPRFSGRQFPNYSSELNVNALELEDSALYLCASSILAGTDTQYFGPGTRLTVL.

This clone has just one count. The J gene is TRBJ1-6, the V gene TRBV27, with D uncertain. Germline lookup yields CDR1 MNHEY and CDR2 SMNVEV (reference sequence). Trimming took 4 bases from V and 0 from J, leaving 10 bases between them. The CDR3 runs to 16 residues. CDR3 coding DNA: TGTGCCAGCAGTTGGCAGATGCACTCCTATAATTCACCCCTCCACTTT. This sequence encodes CASSWQMHSYNSPLHF.

The chain employs TRBV7-8 and TRBJ2-5; TRBD2 aligns across 11 bases. The ends lost 3 bases at V and 4 bases at J; junction bases unmatched: 10. The CDR3 runs 17 residues. From germline, CDR1 is SGHVS and CDR2 FQNEAQ. CDR3 coding DNA: TGTGCCAGCAGCTTTAGCGGGAGGGCTTTTTTGGCAGAGACCCAGTACTTC. It codes for CASSFSGRAFLAETQYF. Full variable domain (outside the CDR3, taken from reference TRBV7-8 and TRBJ2-5): GAGVSQSPRYKVAKRGQDVALRCDPISGHVSLFWYQQALGQGPEFLTYFQNEAQLDKSGLPSDRFFAERPEGSVSTLKIQRTQQEDSAVYLCASSFSGRAFLAETQYFGPGTRLLVL.

V gene TRBV10-3 combines with J gene TRBJ2-7, with 15 bases that match TRBD2. Germline CDR1 reads ENHRY; CDR2 reads SYGVKD. With 4 bases clipped from V and 6 bases from J, the junction kept 4 bases outside the gene matches. The CDR3 runs 15 residues. The CDR3 DNA follows: TGTGCCATCAGTGGGACTAGCGGGAGGGAGGCCGAGCAGTACTTC. Translation gives CAISGTSGREAEQYF.

The rearrangement links TRBV6-1 to TRBJ2-5, with 10 bases fitting TRBD1. The V gene's germline CDR1 is MNHNS and CDR2 SASEGT. The length of the CDR3 is 13 residues. J gave up 4 bases and V 4 bases, and 0 bases lay outside the gene matches. CDR3 sequence reads: CASSGDRGETQYF. Here the CDR3 DNA reads TGTGCCAGCAGTGGGGACAGGGGAGAGACCCAGTACTTC.

This chain links TRBV27 with TRBJ2-2; tentatively, D is TRBD1 (5 bases). Trimming took off 3 bases at V and 1 base at J, with 9 bases between the two ends. This CDR3 is built from 15 residues. In germline, CDR1 is MNHEY, CDR2 SMNVEV (reference sequence). The CDR3 protein is CASSFRTRNTGELFF. In DNA form, the CDR3 reads TGTGCCAGCAGTTTTCGGACAAGGAACACCGGGGAGCTGTTTTTT.

This sequence joins TRBV14 and TRBJ1-1, with unresolved D. Germline CDR1 and CDR2: SGHDN and FVKESK. Trimming stripped 1 base from V and 2 bases from J, with 8 bases between. CDR3 length: 14 residues. The CDR3 reads CASSQVNSNTEAFF. CDR3 DNA sequence: TGTGCCAGCAGCCAAGTAAATTCTAACACTGAAGCTTTCTTT.

This chain connects TRBV27 to TRBJ2-1, with a weak D call TRBD2 (5 bases). Germline loops: CDR1 MNHEY, CDR2 SMNVEV (reference sequence). CDR3 length equals 15 residues. The V end lost 7 bases, the J end lost 10 bases, and 23 bases lay between the germline ends. In DNA form, the CDR3 reads TGTGCCAGCACCGAGTGGAGCGGTGGAGGTGTAGAGCAGTTCTTC. This gives the protein CASTEWSGGGVEQFF.

This sequence joins TRBV6-7 and TRBJ2-2; TRBD1 matches at 8 bases. TRBV6-7 is classed as an ORF, of uncertain function. The CDR3 runs 15 residues. V was clipped by 6 bases and J by 4 bases; unmatched bases: 7. The CDR3 DNA is TGTGCCAGCAGGTACCGGGACAGGTCCACCGGGGAGCTGTTTTTT. Protein product: CASRYRDRSTGELFF.

The rearrangement links TRBV27 to TRBJ2-7; TRBD2 matches at 9 bases. V was pared by 6 bases and J by 6 bases, with 18 bases of the junction left unmatched. The germline V gene has CDR1 MNHEY and CDR2 SMNVEV (reference sequence). The CDR3 runs to 17 residues. CDR3 sequence: CASSPWAGGPGSTEQYF. CDR3 nucleotides: TGTGCCAGCAGCCCATGGGCGGGAGGGCCTGGGTCCACCGAGCAGTACTTC.

V usage is TRBV5-1 and J usage is TRBJ2-3; 9 positions agree with TRBD2. Per germline, CDR1 SGHRS and CDR2 YFSETQ. The CDR3 sequence is 14 residues long. V shed 2 bases, J shed 5 bases, and the junction held 3 bases outside the gene matches. CDR3 region: CASSLRAGGDTQYF. The DNA of the CDR3 is TGCGCCAGCAGCTTAAGAGCGGGAGGAGATACGCAGTATTTT.

V gene TRBV25-1 combines with J gene TRBJ2-6; 11 nucleotides agree with TRBD1. This CDR3 region has 18 residues. Germline CDR1 is MGHDK and CDR2 is SYGVNS. Unmatched junction bases numbered 7, after V lost 2 bases and J lost 4 bases. CDR3 DNA sequence: TGTGCCAGCAGTGAACCCGGGACAGGGGGTCCAGGGGCCAACGTCCTGACTTTC. Translated, it gives CASSEPGTGGPGANVLTF.

This clone was picked up a small number of times. One junction end does not reproduce the germline sequence, and a read error may be involved. The rearrangement joins TRBV7-9 to TRBJ2-1; D may be TRBD2 (5 bases). This CDR3 region has 14 residues. Germline V gene sequence: CDR1 SEHNR, CDR2 FQNEAQ (reference sequence). CDR3 protein: CSSSLASPRGEQFF. CDR3 nucleotide sequence: TGTTCCAGCAGCTTAGCTAGCCCAAGAGGTGAGCAGTTCTTC.

The chain combines TRBV2 with TRBJ2-3, with 10 bases lining up with TRBD2. After removal of 3 bases from V and 4 bases from J, the junction contained 4 bases not matched to a gene. The CDR3 runs to 15 residues. Per the germline V gene, CDR1 is SNHLY and CDR2 is FYNNEI. The CDR3 loop is CASSDIGLAADTQYF. The CDR3, as DNA: TGTGCCAGCAGTGATATAGGACTAGCGGCAGATACGCAGTATTTT.

V and J are TRBV28 and TRBJ1-1; D remains ambiguous. The CDR3 sequence is 17 residues long. V was cut by 4 bases and J by 1 base, with 19 bases left in between. Germline CDR1 is MDHEN and CDR2 is SYDVKM. The CDR3 nucleotides read TGTGCCAGCAGTTCAAGCCCCAGTAATTCGGGGAACACTGAAGCTTTCTTT. It is translated as CASSSSPSNSGNTEAFF.

The rearrangement uses TRBV20-1 and TRBJ1-1; D is perhaps TRBD1 (6 bases). Trimming removed 3 bases from V and 10 bases from J, with 12 bases in between. CDR3 size: 11 residues. Per the germline V gene, CDR1 is DFQATT and CDR2 is SNEGSKA (reference sequence). The CDR3: CSASLQGPAFF. DNA of the CDR3: TGCAGTGCTAGCTTACAGGGTCCAGCTTTCTTT.

This chain joins TRBV6-4 and TRBJ1-1, with 10 positions matching TRBD1. V shed 6 bases and J 5 bases; nucleotides not matched to a gene: 6. The CDR3 runs to 14 residues. Per germline, CDR1 MRHNA and CDR2 SNTAGT. As DNA, the CDR3 is TGTGCCAGCAGATCCGGGACAGGGGTGACTGAAGCTTTCTTT. As protein: CASRSGTGVTEAFF.